The present entry profiles one TCR beta chain with its context. Its target is unknown. The data were obtained in a study of T cell repertoires in cytomegalovirus infection. TCRdb re-called the reads through MiXCR, storing one row per CDR3 protein. The sample has about 830,000 distinct CDR3 sequences, around a third seen once. Germline V gene lookup returns CDR1 SGHRS and CDR2 YFSETQ. This CDR3 region has 16 residues. V was shortened by 5 bases and J by 4 bases, with 18 bases between the two germline ends. The sequence derives from a human donor in good health (CMV status not recorded). Some clones in this sample may be carry-over from other donors' samples. The sequencing used cultured CD8+ T cells from PBMCs, collected from culture after CMV antigen stimulation. The genes are TRBV5-1 and TRBJ2-2, with D perhaps matching TRBD2 (6 bases). In nucleotides, the CDR3 is TGCGCCAGCAGATCCTTAACTAGTAGCGGCACCGGGGAGCTGTTTTTT. Translated: CASRSLTSSGTGELFF.